Many counts were recorded for the clone carrying this T cell receptor (beta chain). The antigen is not known. This sample was taken from a study of neurological immune-mediated disorders. Findings and caveats of the study: The greatest TCR clonal expansion occurred in HTLV-1-associated myelopathy and the least in multiple sclerosis, which fell below healthy controls.

In TCRdb, the 5' RACE reads were re-called with MiXCR into one record per CDR3 protein. The table includes 45,000 to 55,000 distinct CDR3 sequences, about 3.7% detected once. This CDR3 is 13 amino acids long. With 4 bases clipped from V and 9 bases from J, the junction kept 8 bases outside the gene matches. Germline V gene lookup returns CDR1 SGHNT and CDR2 YYREEE (reference sequence). This TCR was recovered from a man aged 40-49 years with multiple sclerosis. The specimen was PBMCs. The V gene is TRBV5-4, the J gene TRBJ2-3; TRBD2 matches at 7 bases. The DNA for the CDR3 is TGTGCCAGCAGCGGGGGGGGACCAGGGACGCAGTATTTT. Translated: CASSGGGPGTQYF. The full variable domain, in which reference TRBV5-4 and TRBJ2-3 provide the parts outside the CDR3, is ETGVTQSPTHLIKTRGQQVTLRCSSQSGHNTVSWYQQALGQGPQFIFQYYREEENGRGNFPPRFSGLQFPNYSSELNVNALELDDSALYLCASSGGGPGTQYFGPGTRLTVL.